The T cell receptor (beta chain) under discussion was sequenced for a study of blood T cell repertoires in COVID-19. As for the study in general: Collection of acute and convalescent COVID-19 samples took place in the United States, Italy and Spain. The analysed material was cDNA or gDNA that came from T cells, B-cell-depleted T cells, or PBMCs.

The CDR3 is 14 amino acids. V was clipped by 0 bases and J by 2 bases, with 8 bases between them. Germline values: CDR1 MNHEY, CDR2 SMNVEV (reference sequence). Authors' processing steps: Estimation of nucleated cell counts was performed using reference gene primer amplification. The repertoire was sequenced with immunoSEQ multiplex PCR; TCRdb's copy has only in-frame clones and lacks some. The D gene and trimming were derived from the DNA, and the V and J assignments and clone size from that table. The sample carries some 400,000 clones, about 80% recorded once. The chain links TRBV27 to TRBJ2-7, with D possibly being TRBD1 (6 bases). This TCR was recovered from a human donor with acute or convalescent COVID-19. The donor label of this sample is uncertain. Source material: peripheral blood. CDR3 nucleotide sequence: TGTGCCAGCAGTTTATCCGGGACAACCTACGAGCAGTACTTC. Protein sequence: CASSLSGTTYEQYF.